These 29 T cell receptor beta chains originate from one sample sequenced in a study of blood T cell repertoires in COVID-19. Sequencing was performed with immunoSEQ multiplex PCR; in TCRdb, only in-frame clones are kept and a portion is missing. The sample records hundreds of thousands of clones, approximately 88% being singletons. Sequencing was done on a sample of peripheral blood. The source of these receptors is a man aged 55 to 70 who had recovered from COVID-19.

The J gene is TRBJ2-5, the V gene TRBV14; D remains ambiguous. Trimming took 1 base from V and 13 from J, leaving 16 bases between them. This CDR3 region has 13 residues. Germline CDR1 SGHDN, CDR2 FVKESK. CDR3: CASSQVTTGSPYF. Written as DNA, the CDR3 is TGTGCCAGCAGCCAAGTTACTACGGGTAGCCCGTACTTC.

The rearrangement joins TRBV6-4 to TRBJ2-2; possibly TRBD2 for D (5 bases). This CDR3 spans 14 amino acids. The V and J ends lost 3 bases and 5 bases respectively, with 10 bases between them. CDR1 and CDR2 (germline): MRHNA, SNTAGT. CDR3 sequence reads: CASSESGRTGELFF. The CDR3 DNA follows: TGTGCCAGCAGTGAAAGCGGCCGAACCGGGGAGCTGTTTTTT.

The chain carries TRBV3-1 (or the pseudogene TRBV3-2) and TRBJ2-3; TRBD2 matches at 8 bases. V trimming: 1 base; J trimming: 3 bases; junction bases outside the gene matches: 12. The CDR3 extends over 18 amino acids. CDR1 and CDR2 from the germline V gene are LGHDT and YNNKEL (reference sequence). The CDR3 is CASSQAVQREKGTDTQYF. CDR3 sequence (DNA): TGTGCCAGCAGCCAAGCGGTCCAGCGGGAGAAGGGGACAGATACGCAGTATTTT.

V is TRBV7-8 and J is TRBJ2-6, with a possible D match to TRBD1 (7 bases). The V gene's germline CDR1 is SGHVS and CDR2 FQNEAQ. The CDR3 has 17 residues. V dropped 3 bases and J dropped 0 bases, with 12 bases sitting between them. This chain's CDR3 is CASSFRGAGSGANVLTF. The CDR3 DNA sequence: TGTGCCAGCAGCTTCAGGGGGGCGGGCTCTGGGGCCAACGTCCTGACTTTC.

This chain connects TRBV18 to TRBJ1-1, with 9 bases aligning to TRBD1. Germline values: CDR1 KGHSH, CDR2 LQKENI. The CDR3 consists of 15 residues. V lost 2 bases to trimming and J lost 1 base; unmatched junction nucleotides: 2. CDR3 protein: CASSPSDRGNTEAFF. The CDR3 DNA sequence: TGTGCCAGCTCACCATCGGACAGGGGGAACACTGAAGCTTTCTTT.

The J gene is TRBJ1-5, the V gene TRBV27; 9 nucleotides line up with TRBD1. The CDR3 consists of 17 residues. CDR1 is MNHEY, CDR2 SMNVEV, per germline (reference sequence). V lost 5 bases, J lost 2 bases, and 10 bases stayed unmatched. CDR3 bases: TGTGCCAGCAGTCCACTACAGGGGGCGCTTGGCAATCAGCCCCAGCATTTT. Residues: CASSPLQGALGNQPQHF.

V and J are TRBV2 and TRBJ1-4; 8 nucleotides line up with TRBD1. J gave up 7 bases and V 2 bases, and 9 bases lay outside the gene matches. The CDR3 contains 16 residues. Germline lookup yields CDR1 SNHLY and CDR2 FYNNEI. The chain's CDR3 is CASSEYLVRGLEKLFF. The CDR3, as DNA: TGTGCCAGCAGTGAATACTTGGTCAGGGGGCTTGAAAAACTGTTTTTT. The variable domain in full, completed from reference TRBV2 and TRBJ1-4, reads EPEVTQTPSHQVTQMGQEVILRCVPISNHLYFYWYRQILGQKVEFLVSFYNNEISEKSEIFDDQFSVERPDGSNFTLKIRSTKLEDSAMYFCASSEYLVRGLEKLFFGSGTQLSVL.

This clone is a singleton in its sample. DNA of the CDR3: TGTGCCAGCAGTTTATCAGGGGGAGATACGCAGTATTTT. It encodes CASSLSGGDTQYF. The chain links TRBV27 to TRBJ2-3; the D gene is possibly TRBD1 (6 bases). Germline V gene sequence: CDR1 MNHEY, CDR2 SMNVEV (reference sequence). CDR3 length: 13 amino acids. Trimming removed 0 bases from V and 5 bases from J, with 6 bases in between.

The chain carries TRBV3-1 (or the pseudogene TRBV3-2) and TRBJ2-2; D gene ambiguous. The CDR3 has 11 amino acids. The V gene's germline CDR1 is LGHDT and CDR2 YNNKEL (reference sequence). The V and J ends lost 1 base and 9 bases respectively, with 3 bases between them. CDR3 DNA sequence: TGTGCCAGCAGCCAAGCTAGGGAGCTGTTTTTT. Encoded protein: CASSQARELFF.

V usage is TRBV3-1 (or the pseudogene TRBV3-2) and J usage is TRBJ2-5, with a tentative D call TRBD2 (6 bases). The CDR3 spans 17 residues. The ends were cut back, 0 bases at V and 5 bases at J, with 19 bases in the middle. Germline-derived CDR1 and CDR2 are LGHDT and YNNKEL (reference sequence). CDR3 amino acids: CASSQDMGARGSETQYF. The CDR3, as DNA: TGTGCCAGCAGCCAAGATATGGGCGCTCGGGGGTCGGAGACCCAGTACTTC.

The J gene is TRBJ2-2, the V gene TRBV7-2; D is undetermined. CDR1 and CDR2 from the germline V gene are SGHTA and FQGNSA. The CDR3 is 13 residues long. Trimming pared 1 base from V and 6 bases from J, leaving 6 bases between. The CDR3 spells CASSLETAGELFF. In DNA, the CDR3 is TGTGCCAGCAGCTTAGAAACAGCCGGGGAGCTGTTTTTT.

A remark on this clone: In the same sample, other DNA sequences code for this CDR3. This chain links TRBV28 with TRBJ2-2; a possible D gene is TRBD1 (5 bases). Trimming shortened V by 2 bases and J by 0 bases, and 10 bases separated the two germline ends. The length of the CDR3 is 16 residues. Germline values: CDR1 MDHEN, CDR2 SYDVKM. CDR3 sequence: CASSLGGASNTGELFF. The DNA for the CDR3 is TGTGCCAGCAGTTTAGGTGGGGCCTCGAACACCGGGGAGCTGTTTTTT.

This CDR3 reads CASSRRGLGASTDTQYF. DNA of the CDR3: TGTGCCAGCAGCCGAAGGGGCTTGGGGGCGAGCACAGATACGCAGTATTTT. The chain links TRBV27 to TRBJ2-3; D possibly corresponds to TRBD1 (6 bases). Germline CDR1 MNHEY, CDR2 SMNVEV (reference sequence). Deletions cut 6 bases from V and 0 bases from J, with 19 bases between. The CDR3 extends over 17 amino acids.

The chain recombines TRBV4-3 with TRBJ1-6, with unresolved D. The CDR3 has 16 residues. V lost 1 base and J lost 0, with 7 bases in between. CDR1 is LGHNA and CDR2 is YSLEER in the germline V gene. CDR3 DNA sequence: TGCGCCAGCAGCCAAGTTGGGAGCTCCTATAATTCACCCCTCCACTTT. The encoded protein is CASSQVGSSYNSPLHF.

This chain uses TRBV5-8 with TRBJ2-2, with D unresolved. Germline loops: CDR1 SGHTS, CDR2 YDEGEE. This CDR3 region has 16 residues. V was shortened by 0 bases and J by 3 bases, with 12 bases between the two germline ends. CDR3 nucleotide sequence: TGTGCCAGCAGCTTGGCGATCAAGGCGGACACCGGGGAGCTGTTTTTT. It yields the protein CASSLAIKADTGELFF.

The CDR3 region has the DNA TGTGCCAGCAGGGAGGGTGGCGAGCAGTACTTC. Its protein product is CASREGGEQYF. V is TRBV28 and J is TRBJ2-7, with D possibly being TRBD2 (6 bases). V was pared by 6 bases and J by 6 bases, with 9 bases between. CDR1 and CDR2 (germline): MDHEN, SYDVKM. The CDR3 covers 11 residues.

V usage is TRBV19 and J usage is TRBJ1-2; 8 nucleotides agree with TRBD1. This CDR3 spans 14 amino acids. Germline V lookup: CDR1 LNHDA, CDR2 SQIVND (reference sequence). The V segment lost 4 bases and the J segment 4 bases; nucleotides outside the gene matches: 5. CDR3 in amino acids: CASSTRDRIYGYTF. In DNA form, the CDR3 reads TGTGCCAGTAGTACGCGGGACAGGATCTATGGCTACACCTTC.

The V and J genes are TRBV7-7 and TRBJ1-3; D is unresolved. The CDR3 loop spans 15 amino acids. Trimming removed 5 bases at V and 3 bases at J, with 14 bases between. Germline-derived CDR1 and CDR2 are SSHAT and FNYEAQ (reference sequence). CDR3 DNA sequence: TGTGCCAGCAGCCCCTCGCCGGGGTTTGGAAACACCATATATTTT. Translating it yields CASSPSPGFGNTIYF.

This clone occurred once. This chain connects TRBV19 to TRBJ1-6, with D perhaps TRBD1 (6 bases). V was trimmed by 6 bases and J by 6 bases, leaving 15 bases between them. CDR1 is LNHDA, CDR2 SQIVND, per germline (reference sequence). The CDR3 extends over 15 amino acids. CDR3 sequence reads: CASRIQGSSNSPLHF. CDR3 coding DNA: TGTGCCAGTAGGATTCAGGGGTCGAGTAATTCACCCCTCCACTTT.

The V and J genes are TRBV21-1 and TRBJ2-5; TRBD1 is the table's D call, not checked against the DNA. TRBV21-1 is classified as a pseudogene. The CDR3 is made up of 17 amino acids. In nucleotides, the CDR3 is TGTGCCAGCAGCAAGGGCTGGACAGGGCCGCGAGAAACGACCCAGTACTTC. Translated: CASSKGWTGPRETTQYF.

This chain links TRBV28 with TRBJ2-3, with TRBD2 matching 10 bases. V lost 4 bases and J lost 8; bases outside the gene matches: 12. Germline lookup yields CDR1 MDHEN and CDR2 SYDVKM. The CDR3 loop spans 16 amino acids. CDR3 sequence: CASSWASSGSRGTQYF. CDR3 DNA: TGTGCCAGCAGTTGGGCTTCTAGCGGGAGTAGGGGTACGCAGTATTTT.

This chain links TRBV28 with TRBJ1-2; 9 bases are a match to TRBD1. The CDR3 runs 14 residues. Germline V CDR1 and CDR2: MDHEN, SYDVKM. With 3 bases clipped from V and 8 bases from J, the junction kept 7 bases outside the gene matches. CDR3 DNA sequence: TGTGCCAGCAGTTTGGGACAGGGACGAATGGGCTACACCTTC. Translated, it gives CASSLGQGRMGYTF.

The chain combines TRBV6-5 with TRBJ2-7; perhaps TRBD1 as D (5 bases). The CDR3 covers 11 residues. Trimming shortened V by 9 bases and J by 1 base, and 7 bases separated the two germline ends. The germline V gene encodes CDR1 MNHEY and CDR2 SVGAGI. CDR3 nucleotide sequence: TGTGCCAGTGCAGGGTCCTACGAGCAGTACTTC. Protein: CASAGSYEQYF.

This chain joins TRBV5-1 and TRBJ2-5, with TRBD1 matching 12 bases. This CDR3 has 16 residues. CDR1 is SGHRS and CDR2 is YFSETQ in the germline V gene. The trim removed 2 bases at V and 3 bases at J, leaving 5 bases unmatched. The CDR3: CASSFTGTGGKETQYF. Written as DNA, the CDR3 is TGCGCCAGCAGCTTTACGGGGACAGGGGGCAAAGAGACCCAGTACTTC. The variable domain in full, with the rest retrieved from reference TRBV5-1 and TRBJ2-5, is KAGVTQTPRYLIKTRGQQVTLSCSPISGHRSVSWYQQTPGQGLQFLFEYFSETQRNKGNFPGRFSGRQFSNSRSEMNVSTLELGDSALYLCASSFTGTGGKETQYFGPGTRLLVL.

The rearrangement links TRBV2 to TRBJ2-1; 7 bases fit TRBD1. With 8 bases clipped from V and 8 bases from J, the junction kept 9 bases outside the gene matches. The CDR3 spans 13 residues. Germline V gene data show CDR1 as SNHLY and CDR2 as FYNNEI. CDR3 DNA sequence: TGTGCCAGCTCCCGGAGAGGGGGCGATGAGCAGTTCTTC. It translates to CASSRRGGDEQFF.

V usage is TRBV29-1 and J usage is TRBJ1-5; D is ambiguous. The CDR3 consists of 12 residues. The germline CDR1 and CDR2 sequences are SQVTM and ANQGSEA. Trimming left V 4 bases short and J 2 bases short, with 6 bases between. The CDR3 reads CSVGEGNQPQHF. The DNA for the CDR3 is TGCAGCGTTGGGGAGGGCAATCAGCCCCAGCATTTT.

The V call is TRBV6-5, the J call TRBJ2-3; 9 bases agree with TRBD2. V was pared by 6 bases and J by 2 bases, with 3 bases of the junction left unmatched. CDR1 and CDR2 from the germline V gene are MNHEY and SVGAGI. CDR3 length equals 14 residues. The CDR3 loop reads CASRAGGFTDTQYF. CDR3 DNA sequence: TGTGCCAGCAGAGCGGGAGGATTCACAGATACGCAGTATTTT.

This clone was found many times. This chain connects TRBV4-1 to TRBJ1-5; possibly TRBD1 for D (5 bases). The ends were cut back, 1 base at V and 0 bases at J, with 10 bases in the middle. In germline, CDR1 is MGHRA, CDR2 YSYEKL. The CDR3 contains 16 residues. CDR3 nucleotides: TGCGCCAGCAGCCAAGTTCCAGGGATTAGCAATCAGCCCCAGCATTTT. It translates to CASSQVPGISNQPQHF.

The chain employs TRBV5-1 and TRBJ2-1, with 7 bases lining up with TRBD2. CDR3 size: 15 residues. V shed 2 bases and J 1 base; nucleotides not matched to a gene: 3. Germline CDR1 and CDR2: SGHRS and YFSETQ. The CDR3 nucleotides are TGCGCCAGCAGCTTCGTAGCGGGTTCCTACAATGAGCAGTTCTTC. It yields the protein CASSFVAGSYNEQFF.